The next 29 T cell receptor beta chains were all read from a single sample in a study of blood T cell repertoires in COVID-19. The table came from immunoSEQ multiplex PCR; TCRdb's copy has only in-frame clones and leaves some out. This sample has tens of thousands of clones, with about four fifths found just once. The sequencing input was peripheral blood. The source of these receptors is a man in his forties or fifties with COVID-19, enrolled during active disease.

The gene calls are TRBV13 and TRBJ1-1; TRBD1 agrees at 11 bases. Germline V gene sequence: CDR1 PRHDT, CDR2 FYEKMQ (reference sequence). The length of the CDR3 is 14 residues. With 5 bases clipped from V and 3 bases from J, the junction kept 2 bases outside the gene matches. The CDR3 nucleotides are TGTGCCAGCAGCCCGGGACAGGGGGACACTGAAGCTTTCTTT. It translates to CASSPGQGDTEAFF.

V and J are TRBV5-1 and TRBJ1-1; 10 bases fit TRBD1. The CDR3 runs to 16 residues. After removal of 5 bases from V and 4 bases from J, the junction contained 11 bases not matched to a gene. The germline V gene encodes CDR1 SGHRS and CDR2 YFSETQ. CDR3 region: CASRSGTGDFSTEAFF. CDR3 nucleotides: TGCGCCAGCAGATCCGGGACAGGGGATTTTAGCACTGAAGCTTTCTTT.

This chain connects TRBV10-3 to TRBJ1-3, with 8 bases fitting TRBD1. In germline, CDR1 is ENHRY, CDR2 SYGVKD. The CDR3 is 19 residues long. J gave up 0 bases and V 4 bases, and 14 bases lay outside the gene matches. The DNA for the CDR3 is TGTGCCATCAGTGGCGGTGGTTTTCGGGACAGGAGCTCTGGAAACACCATATATTTT. Encoded protein: CAISGGGFRDRSSGNTIYF.

The gene calls are TRBV6-1 and TRBJ1-6; 7 bases are shared with TRBD1. Trimming at V came to 2 bases and at J to 7 bases, leaving 8 bases not matched to a gene. CDR3 length: 16 residues. Germline loops: CDR1 MNHNS, CDR2 SASEGT. The CDR3: CASSELPGQTNSPLHF. The CDR3 coding sequence is TGTGCCAGCAGTGAATTGCCGGGACAGACAAATTCACCCCTCCACTTT.

This chain links TRBV15 with TRBJ2-7; D is unresolved. This CDR3 contains 13 residues. V lost 5 bases and J lost 4, with 12 bases in between. Germline lookup yields CDR1 LNHNV and CDR2 YYDKDF (reference sequence). CDR3 sequence: CATSVHPEYEQYF. In DNA, the CDR3 is TGTGCCACCAGCGTCCACCCGGAGTACGAGCAGTACTTC.

This clone was seen only a few times. The chain has TRBV6-5 and TRBJ1-1, with D unclear. V shed 6 bases and J shed 1 base, with 15 bases lying between them. This CDR3 is 15 amino acids long. CDR1 and CDR2 from the germline V gene are MNHEY and SVGAGI. CDR3 amino acids: CASRRSWRENTEAFF. CDR3 coding DNA: TGTGCCAGCAGGCGGTCCTGGAGGGAGAACACTGAAGCTTTCTTT.

This chain uses TRBV19 with TRBJ1-2; 10 nucleotides match TRBD1. CDR3 size: 12 residues. With 11 bases clipped from V and 4 bases from J, the junction kept 4 bases outside the gene matches. Germline-derived CDR1 and CDR2 are LNHDA and SQIVND (reference sequence). CDR3 coding DNA: TGTGCCGGCCGGGACAGGGGCTATGGCTACACCTTC. Amino acids: CAGRDRGYGYTF.

The J gene is TRBJ2-6, the V gene TRBV30; 10 bases are shared with TRBD1. Trimming took 5 bases from V and 2 from J; bases not matched to a gene: 0. CDR1 is GTSNPN and CDR2 is SVGIG in the germline V gene (reference sequence). This CDR3 comprises 14 residues. The CDR3 protein is CAWGQGAGANVLTF. The CDR3 DNA sequence: TGTGCCTGGGGACAGGGGGCTGGGGCCAACGTCCTGACTTTC.

This clone was detected only once. The V call is TRBV5-1, the J call TRBJ2-4; 9 nucleotides agree with TRBD2. Germline assignment: CDR1 SGHRS and CDR2 YFSETQ. V shed 4 bases, J shed 0 bases, and the junction held 5 bases outside the gene matches. CDR3 size: 16 residues. The CDR3 DNA follows: TGCGCCAGCAGCAGAAATAGCGGGGGAGCCAAAAACATTCAGTACTTC. This gives the protein CASSRNSGGAKNIQYF.

The chain employs TRBV4-3 and TRBJ2-7, with 8 bases lining up with TRBD1. The V gene's germline CDR1 is LGHNA and CDR2 YSLEER. The junction had 8 bases not matched to a gene; V was cut back by 1 base and J by 3 bases. The CDR3 runs 16 residues. DNA of the CDR3: TGCGCCAGCAGCCAAGGGACAGGGTTGATGGACTACGAGCAGTACTTC. The encoded protein is CASSQGTGLMDYEQYF.

This chain links TRBV30 with TRBJ2-1, with 8 nucleotides matching TRBD1. The CDR3 has 15 residues. Trimming removed 0 bases from V and 6 bases from J; junction bases left unmatched: 7. CDR1 and CDR2 from the germline V gene are GTSNPN and SVGIG (reference sequence). The CDR3 reads CAWSVGQGARNEQFF. DNA for the CDR3: TGTGCCTGGAGTGTAGGGCAGGGGGCGCGCAATGAGCAGTTCTTC.

The genes are TRBV5-6 and TRBJ2-3; 10 bases line up with TRBD2. The CDR3 extends over 16 amino acids. V shed 4 bases and J 1 base; nucleotides not matched to a gene: 6. CDR1 SGHDT and CDR2 YYEEEE come from the germline V gene. The CDR3 protein is CASSERLAGGTDTQYF. In nucleotides, the CDR3 is TGTGCCAGCAGCGAGAGGCTAGCGGGGGGCACAGATACGCAGTATTTT.

CDR3 nucleotides: TGTGCCAGCATCACACAGGGCGGGTCCTACGAGCAGTACTTC. It translates to CASITQGGSYEQYF. The chain carries TRBV7-2 and TRBJ2-7, with D tentatively TRBD1 (6 bases). The V gene lost 7 bases and the J gene lost 1 base, with 14 bases spanning the gap. The CDR3 covers 14 residues. Germline V gene sequence: CDR1 SGHTA, CDR2 FQGNSA.

This chain joins TRBV7-2 and TRBJ2-7, with 7 positions matching TRBD2. The length of the CDR3 is 14 residues. Losses at the gene ends were 5 bases for V and 0 bases for J; bases not matched to a gene: 4. Germline V gene sequence: CDR1 SGHTA, CDR2 FQGNSA. Here the CDR3 reads CASSTSGGSYEQYF. The CDR3 coding sequence is TGTGCCAGCAGCACGTCGGGGGGCTCCTACGAGCAGTACTTC.

The chain has TRBV7-9 and TRBJ1-2, with TRBD1 as a possible D gene (5 bases). Trimming took 5 bases from V and 14 from J, leaving 15 bases between them. The CDR3 loop spans 11 amino acids. CDR1 and CDR2 (germline): SEHNR, FQNEAQ (reference sequence). CDR3 DNA: TGTGCCAGCAGCACCGACAGAAGCTCGACCTTC. Translated: CASSTDRSSTF.

The V call is TRBV4-3, the J call TRBJ1-4, with 7 nucleotides matching TRBD1. The J segment lost 1 base and the V segment lost 5 bases, leaving 4 bases of the junction unmatched. Looked up from germline, CDR1 is LGHNA and CDR2 is YSLEER. This CDR3 has 15 amino acids. The CDR3, as DNA: TGCGCCAGCAGCGACAGGGTATTAACTAATGAAAAACTGTTTTTT. This sequence encodes CASSDRVLTNEKLFF.

The V gene is TRBV6-6, the J gene TRBJ1-5, with 7 bases that match TRBD1. The CDR3 consists of 15 residues. Germline-derived CDR1 and CDR2 are MNHNY and SVGAGI (reference sequence). V lost 6 bases to trimming and J lost 0 bases; unmatched junction nucleotides: 5. CDR3 in amino acids: CASSGTDYSNQPQHF. CDR3 DNA sequence: TGTGCCAGCAGCGGGACAGATTATAGCAATCAGCCCCAGCATTTT.

This chain joins TRBV6-1 and TRBJ1-6; D may be TRBD1 (6 bases). The V gene lost 3 bases and the J gene lost 4 bases, with 10 bases spanning the gap. Germline values: CDR1 MNHNS, CDR2 SASEGT. This CDR3 is built from 15 residues. CDR3: CASSETGSYNSPLHF. The DNA of the CDR3 is TGTGCCAGCAGTGAGACAGGATCGTATAATTCACCCCTCCACTTT.

The chain carries TRBV7-3 and TRBJ2-3, with TRBD1 identical over 9 bases. The CDR3 consists of 14 residues. The germline V gene encodes CDR1 SGHTA and CDR2 FQGTGA. V lost 5 bases and J lost 2; bases outside the gene matches: 2. CDR3 DNA: TGTGCCAGCAGCCTACAGGGGGCCACAGATACGCAGTATTTT. Encoded protein: CASSLQGATDTQYF.

V gene TRBV19 combines with J gene TRBJ1-4; the D is unclear. The germline V and J ends were trimmed by 5 bases and 2 bases, with 12 bases remaining between them. The CDR3 is 15 amino acids. CDR1 and CDR2 (germline): LNHDA, SQIVND (reference sequence). This CDR3 reads CASSPRFGTNEKLFF. The CDR3 DNA reads as TGTGCCAGTAGTCCGAGGTTCGGGACTAATGAAAAACTGTTTTTT.

This chain uses TRBV18 with TRBJ2-2, with TRBD2 matching 9 bases. The CDR3 is made up of 18 amino acids. J was trimmed by 2 bases and V by 3 bases; bases with no gene match: 10. The germline gives CDR1 KGHSH, CDR2 LQKENI. The CDR3 spells CASSPYGKRGVNTGELFF. CDR3 coding DNA: TGTGCCAGCTCACCCTACGGGAAGCGGGGGGTCAACACCGGGGAGCTGTTTTTT.

V gene TRBV7-9 combines with J gene TRBJ2-1; tentatively, D is TRBD2 (7 bases). The CDR3 spans 15 residues. The V end was cut by 7 bases, the J end by 7 bases, with 20 bases between. Germline assignment: CDR1 SEHNR and CDR2 FQNEAQ (reference sequence). CDR3 DNA sequence: TGTGCCAGCAACCGGGGGGCCCCCTTCCGAAATGAGCAGTTCTTC. Protein product: CASNRGAPFRNEQFF.

The V and J genes are TRBV9 and TRBJ2-5; TRBD1 might be the D (6 bases). Germline values: CDR1 SGDLS, CDR2 YYNGEE. V gave up 4 bases and J gave up 5 bases, with 12 bases separating them. The CDR3 runs 13 residues. The CDR3 region has the DNA TGTGCCAGCAGCACACAGGGTCTCGAGACCCAGTACTTC. It is translated as CASSTQGLETQYF.

This chain connects TRBV18 to TRBJ1-4, with D uncertain. Germline V gene data show CDR1 as KGHSH and CDR2 as LQKENI. CDR3 length: 12 residues. Trimming took off 3 bases at V and 12 bases at J, with 11 bases between the two ends. CDR3 sequence reads: CASSPSQEQLFF. Written as DNA, the CDR3 is TGTGCCAGCTCACCCTCCCAGGAACAACTGTTTTTT.

The genes are TRBV5-4 and TRBJ2-1; 7 positions match TRBD1. This CDR3 has 15 residues. The V gene's germline CDR1 is SGHNT and CDR2 YYREEE (reference sequence). With 3 bases clipped from V and 8 bases from J, the junction kept 11 bases outside the gene matches. CDR3 loop: CASSSTGLAIYEQFF. CDR3 nucleotides: TGTGCCAGCAGCTCGACAGGGTTGGCTATTTATGAGCAGTTCTTC.

The chain couples TRBV4-1 to TRBJ2-3, with a tentative D call TRBD2 (7 bases). CDR1 MGHRA and CDR2 YSYEKL come from the germline V gene. Deletions cut 3 bases from V and 14 bases from J, with 18 bases between. The CDR3 has 13 amino acids. CDR3 sequence reads: CASSQDEGGGTYF. The DNA of the CDR3 is TGCGCCAGCAGCCAGGATGAGGGGGGGGGTACGTATTTT.

The CDR3, as DNA: TGCAGCGCCGCGGGGGCAGAAGATATGAACACTGAAGCTTTCTTT. Its translation: CSAAGAEDMNTEAFF. This rearrangement joins TRBV29-1 to TRBJ1-1; maybe TRBD1 (6 bases). From germline, CDR1 is SQVTM and CDR2 ANQGSEA. V was pared by 7 bases and J by 0 bases, with 18 bases between. CDR3 length equals 15 residues.

This clone was picked up a small number of times. The chain is built from TRBV7-3 and TRBJ2-1; possible D gene TRBD2, 6 bases. This CDR3 is built from 13 residues. CDR1 is SGHTA and CDR2 is FQGTGA in the germline V gene. V lost 2 bases, J lost 8 bases, and 10 bases lay in between. The CDR3 DNA follows: TGTGCCAGCAGCTTAGCGGGGTTAGATGAGCAGTTCTTC. Amino acids: CASSLAGLDEQFF. Filled out from reference TRBV7-3 and TRBJ2-1, the complete variable domain reads GAGVSQTPSNKVTEKGKYVELRCDPISGHTALYWYRQSLGQGPEFLIYFQGTGAADDSGLPNDRFFAVRPEGSVSTLKIQRTERGDSAVYLCASSLAGLDEQFFGPGTRLTVL.

The chain employs TRBV24-1 and TRBJ2-1, with TRBD2 as a possible D gene (6 bases). In germline, CDR1 is KGHDR, CDR2 SFDVKD. Trimming cost V 0 bases and J 1 base, with 12 bases left between them. The CDR3 is 17 residues long. CDR3 nucleotides: TGTGCCACCAGTGATTTGATCGGACGGGAGTCCTACAATGAGCAGTTCTTC. Its protein is CATSDLIGRESYNEQFF.